Presented here are 26 T cell receptor beta chains from one specimen sequenced in a study of T cell changes during pregnancy in multiple sclerosis. Assay: immunoSEQ multiplex PCR; the TCRdb copy retains only in-frame clones and omits some. The sample lists about 49,000 clones, 95% occurring once. The specimen comprised CD8+ T cells from peripheral blood mononuclear cells, sampled in the first trimester of pregnancy. Receptors originate from a female donor with multiple sclerosis, enrolled in a pregnancy study.

The chain links TRBV19 to TRBJ2-7, with 11 bases identical to TRBD2. The trim removed 5 bases at V and 3 bases at J, leaving 6 bases unmatched. This CDR3 is built from 15 residues. In germline, CDR1 is LNHDA, CDR2 SQIVND (reference sequence). The chain's CDR3 is CASSLGLAGYYEQYF. The CDR3 DNA reads as TGTGCCAGTAGTCTCGGACTAGCGGGTTACTACGAGCAGTACTTC.

The rearrangement uses TRBV25-1 and TRBJ1-3; D is unclear. The CDR3 has 15 residues. V lost 3 bases, J lost 0 bases, and 9 bases lay in between. Germline CDR1 and CDR2: MGHDK and SYGVNS. For the CDR3, the DNA is TGTGCCAGCAGTGATCCCCGGGACTCTGGAAACACCATATATTTT. This gives the protein CASSDPRDSGNTIYF.

V usage is TRBV10-3 and J usage is TRBJ1-1, with D hard to call. The CDR3 spans 13 residues. Looked up from germline, CDR1 is ENHRY and CDR2 is SYGVKD. Trimming shortened V by 0 bases and J by 11 bases, and 13 bases separated the two germline ends. The CDR3 is CAISESSVETAFF. CDR3 bases: TGTGCCATCAGTGAGTCGTCGGTCGAAACGGCTTTCTTT.

This chain joins TRBV11-2 and TRBJ1-1; weak D call: TRBD1 (6 bases). CDR3 size: 16 residues. V lost 5 bases, J lost 10 bases, and 26 bases lay in between. Germline loops: CDR1 SGHAT, CDR2 FQNNGV. CDR3 in DNA: TGTGCCAGCAGCCTGACAGGCCCCGTGGGCCCTTTTGGAGCTTTCTTT. Translated, it gives CASSLTGPVGPFGAFF.

V gene TRBV19 combines with J gene TRBJ2-5; 11 nucleotides match TRBD2. Losses at the gene ends were 3 bases for V and 4 bases for J; bases not matched to a gene: 4. This CDR3 is built from 15 residues. Germline V lookup: CDR1 LNHDA, CDR2 SQIVND (reference sequence). The CDR3 DNA follows: TGTGCCAGTAGTATGGGACTAGCGGCCACAGAGACCCAGTACTTC. As protein: CASSMGLAATETQYF.

This sequence joins TRBV5-5 and TRBJ2-7, with TRBD1 as a possible D gene (5 bases). V was clipped by 4 bases and J by 7 bases, with 21 bases between them. The CDR3 has 15 residues. CDR1 is SGHKS and CDR2 is YYEKEE in the germline V gene (reference sequence). The CDR3 DNA reads TGTGCCAGCAGCCCCCAGCCGCCAGGGCTGTGGGAGCAGTACTTC. This encodes CASSPQPPGLWEQYF.

The chain has TRBV14 and TRBJ2-3; TRBD2 aligns across 11 bases. The V gene's germline CDR1 is SGHDN and CDR2 FVKESK. Trimming removed 0 bases from V and 6 bases from J; junction bases left unmatched: 2. The CDR3 has 15 amino acids. The CDR3 DNA follows: TGTGCCAGCAGCCAAGAACTAGCGGGAGCCGATACGCAGTATTTT. It is translated as CASSQELAGADTQYF.

The chain employs TRBV27 and TRBJ2-3; possible D gene TRBD2, 5 bases. Germline CDR1 is MNHEY and CDR2 is SMNVEV (reference sequence). The V gene lost 2 bases and the J gene lost 2 bases, with 11 bases spanning the gap. The CDR3 is made up of 15 amino acids. The CDR3 loop reads CASSLVVRDTDTQYF. The DNA of the CDR3 is TGTGCCAGCAGTTTAGTAGTCCGGGACACAGATACGCAGTATTTT.

This chain connects TRBV4-1 to TRBJ2-1; D not resolved. CDR3 size: 17 residues. Germline V gene sequence: CDR1 MGHRA, CDR2 YSYEKL. Trimming took 1 base from V and 4 from J, leaving 17 bases between them. CDR3 amino acids: CASSQGRPAPLYNEQFF. DNA of the CDR3: TGCGCCAGCAGCCAAGGGCGGCCGGCCCCCTTATACAATGAGCAGTTCTTC.

V and J are TRBV30 and TRBJ1-2; 8 nucleotides line up with TRBD1. V lost 4 bases and J lost 4; bases outside the gene matches: 5. CDR1 is GTSNPN and CDR2 is SVGIG in the germline V gene (reference sequence). The CDR3 consists of 13 residues. The CDR3 DNA reads TGTGCCTGGACCCCAGGGGGCTTCTATGGCTACACCTTC. Translated: CAWTPGGFYGYTF. Variable domain in full (rest from reference TRBV30 and TRBJ1-2): SQTIHQWPATLVQPVGSPLSLECTVEGTSNPNLYWYRQAAGRGLQLLFYSVGIGQISSEVPQNLSASRPQDRQFILSSKKLLLSDSGFYLCAWTPGGFYGYTFGSGTRLTVV.

The chain combines TRBV7-9 with TRBJ2-3, with D perhaps TRBD1 (5 bases). CDR3 length: 16 residues. V gave up 2 bases and J gave up 0 bases, with 12 bases separating them. CDR1 is SEHNR, CDR2 FQNEAQ, per germline (reference sequence). CDR3 protein: CASSLLQGGSTDTQYF. CDR3 in DNA: TGTGCCAGCAGCTTACTCCAGGGCGGAAGCACAGATACGCAGTATTTT.

The chain employs TRBV30 and TRBJ1-1; D ambiguous. The V end lost 1 base, the J end lost 1 base, and 7 bases lay between the germline ends. This CDR3 has 13 residues. CDR1 is GTSNPN, CDR2 SVGIG, per germline (reference sequence). The CDR3 here is CAWSAQPNTEAFF. The CDR3 bases are TGTGCCTGGAGTGCACAGCCGAACACTGAAGCTTTCTTT. Combining the CDR3 with reference TRBV30 and TRBJ1-1 gives the whole variable domain SQTIHQWPATLVQPVGSPLSLECTVEGTSNPNLYWYRQAAGRGLQLLFYSVGIGQISSEVPQNLSASRPQDRQFILSSKKLLLSDSGFYLCAWSAQPNTEAFFGQGTRLTVV.

This sequence joins TRBV28 and TRBJ1-5, with D possibly being TRBD1 (5 bases). Germline V gene lookup returns CDR1 MDHEN and CDR2 SYDVKM. The ends were cut back, 2 bases at V and 5 bases at J, with 13 bases in the middle. This CDR3 contains 15 residues. This CDR3 reads CASSLVGGAHQPQHF. The DNA of the CDR3 is TGTGCCAGCAGTTTAGTGGGGGGTGCTCATCAGCCCCAGCATTTT.

The V and J genes are TRBV13 and TRBJ2-1, with 9 bases identical to TRBD2. Trimming removed 2 bases from V and 0 bases from J; junction bases left unmatched: 5. The CDR3 is 17 residues long. Germline V gene sequence: CDR1 PRHDT, CDR2 FYEKMQ (reference sequence). The chain's CDR3 is CASSLRLAGTSYNEQFF. CDR3 in DNA: TGTGCCAGCAGCTTAAGGCTAGCGGGGACCTCCTACAATGAGCAGTTCTTC.

The chain has TRBV6-1 and TRBJ1-5; TRBD1 agrees at 8 bases. This CDR3 spans 15 amino acids. The germline gives CDR1 MNHNS, CDR2 SASEGT. Trimming took 5 bases from V and 1 from J; bases not matched to a gene: 4. CDR3 sequence reads: CASSSWDRSNQPQHF. CDR3 DNA sequence: TGTGCCAGCAGTTCCTGGGACAGGAGCAATCAGCCCCAGCATTTT.

V and J are TRBV9 and TRBJ1-4; D ambiguous. This CDR3 is 15 amino acids long. Germline V CDR1 and CDR2: SGDLS, YYNGEE. The V and J ends lost 0 bases and 6 bases respectively, with 12 bases between them. The CDR3 sequence: CASSVDPATDEKLFF. CDR3 nucleotides: TGTGCCAGCAGCGTAGACCCAGCAACAGATGAAAAACTGTTTTTT.

The chain employs TRBV21-1 and TRBJ2-7; TRBD2, as called in the table, went unchecked against the DNA. TRBV21-1 represents a pseudogene. This CDR3 comprises 15 residues. The CDR3 bases are TGTGCCAGCAGCAAAAATTCGCGACTCTCCTACGAGCAGTACTTC. Translating it yields CASSKNSRLSYEQYF.

Here the CDR3 reads CASSLGTNREQFF. The CDR3 DNA is TGTGCCAGCAGCTTAGGGACTAACCGCGAGCAGTTCTTC. The chain has TRBV7-9 and TRBJ2-1, with D perhaps matching TRBD2 (6 bases). The CDR3 contains 13 residues. CDR1 is SEHNR and CDR2 is FQNEAQ in the germline V gene (reference sequence). Trimming removed 1 base from V and 10 bases from J, with 11 bases in between.

The count of this clone is one. The V gene is TRBV9, the J gene TRBJ1-3; D ambiguous. Germline V gene data show CDR1 as SGDLS and CDR2 as YYNGEE. V gave up 5 bases and J gave up 7 bases, with 13 bases separating them. The CDR3 contains 13 residues. CDR3 sequence reads: CASSGTDGNTIYF. CDR3 nucleotide sequence: TGTGCCAGCAGTGGAACAGATGGGAACACCATATATTTT.

The CDR3 DNA reads as TGTGCCAGCAGCCAGATCGGGTACTCCTACGAGCAGTACTTC. It translates to CASSQIGYSYEQYF. The rearrangement uses TRBV11-2 and TRBJ2-7; D not certain. The V end lost 5 bases, the J end lost 0 bases, and 11 bases lay between the germline ends. CDR1 is SGHAT and CDR2 is FQNNGV in the germline V gene. This CDR3 comprises 14 residues.

The chain carries TRBV5-1 and TRBJ2-1; TRBD1 matches 7 bases. Germline V gene data show CDR1 as SGHRS and CDR2 as YFSETQ. The CDR3 runs to 13 residues. The junction had 3 bases not matched to a gene; V was cut back by 2 bases and J by 7 bases. The CDR3 DNA is TGCGCCAGCAGCTTTAACAGGGGAAATGAGCAGTTCTTC. It translates to CASSFNRGNEQFF.

This rearrangement joins TRBV7-9 to TRBJ2-3; D is possibly TRBD2 (6 bases). Trimming stripped 1 base from V and 6 bases from J, with 23 bases between. This CDR3 comprises 18 residues. The V gene's germline CDR1 is SEHNR and CDR2 FQNEAQ (reference sequence). The CDR3 nucleotides read TGTGCCAGCAGCTTAGAATCTTACGGGACTGGGGCTCGGGATACGCAGTATTTT. It encodes CASSLESYGTGARDTQYF. The full variable domain, in which reference TRBV7-9 and TRBJ2-3 provide the parts outside the CDR3, is DTGVSQNPRHKITKRGQNVTFRCDPISEHNRLYWYRQTLGQGPEFLTYFQNEAQLEKSRLLSDRFSAERPKGSFSTLEIQRTEQGDSAMYLCASSLESYGTGARDTQYFGPGTRLTVL.

This chain joins TRBV4-3 and TRBJ2-4; 8 bases are shared with TRBD1. The CDR3 covers 18 residues. J lost 1 base, V lost 4 bases, and 12 bases had no gene match. Per germline, CDR1 LGHNA and CDR2 YSLEER. This CDR3 is CASSPRAGGGGAKNIQYF. The CDR3 DNA follows: TGCGCCAGCAGCCCCCGCGCAGGGGGCGGAGGGGCCAAAAACATTCAGTACTTC.

This clone has only one observation. This chain uses TRBV6-5 with TRBJ2-1, with D maybe TRBD2 (6 bases). Between the trimmed V and J ends, which lost 10 bases and 0 bases, there was a span of 13 bases. The CDR3 consists of 14 residues. CDR1 MNHEY and CDR2 SVGAGI come from the germline V gene. The CDR3 nucleotides are TGTGCCACCGCGGCGGGGAGCTCCTACAATGAGCAGTTCTTC. This translates into CATAAGSSYNEQFF.

The rearrangement links TRBV5-1 to TRBJ2-7; the match to TRBD2 covers 9 bases. Trimming removed 0 bases from V and 5 bases from J; junction bases left unmatched: 9. This CDR3 has 16 residues. From germline, CDR1 is SGHRS and CDR2 YFSETQ. DNA of the CDR3: TGCGCCAGCAGCTTGGAGGGCGGGAGGGCCCGGGACGAGCAGTACTTC. As protein: CASSLEGGRARDEQYF.

This chain joins TRBV27 and TRBJ2-7; maybe TRBD2 (6 bases). Per the germline V gene, CDR1 is MNHEY and CDR2 is SMNVEV (reference sequence). Trimming cost V 0 bases and J 4 bases, with 10 bases left between them. The CDR3 covers 14 residues. The CDR3 sequence is CASSLSSGFYEQYF. In DNA form, the CDR3 reads TGTGCCAGCAGTTTATCTAGCGGTTTTTACGAGCAGTACTTC.